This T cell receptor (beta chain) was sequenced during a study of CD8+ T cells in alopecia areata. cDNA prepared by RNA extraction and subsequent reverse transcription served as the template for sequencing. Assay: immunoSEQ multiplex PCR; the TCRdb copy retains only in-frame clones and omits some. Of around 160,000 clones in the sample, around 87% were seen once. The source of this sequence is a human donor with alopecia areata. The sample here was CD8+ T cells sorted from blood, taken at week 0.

The CDR3 nucleotides are TGTGCCAGCAGTTTATCTCGCGGGGGGAACACTGAAGCTTTCTTT. Amino acid sequence: CASSLSRGGNTEAFF. This chain links TRBV27 with TRBJ1-1; possibly TRBD1 for D (5 bases). The V and J ends lost 0 bases and 1 base respectively, with 9 bases between them. Germline CDR1 MNHEY, CDR2 SMNVEV (reference sequence). This CDR3 comprises 15 residues.